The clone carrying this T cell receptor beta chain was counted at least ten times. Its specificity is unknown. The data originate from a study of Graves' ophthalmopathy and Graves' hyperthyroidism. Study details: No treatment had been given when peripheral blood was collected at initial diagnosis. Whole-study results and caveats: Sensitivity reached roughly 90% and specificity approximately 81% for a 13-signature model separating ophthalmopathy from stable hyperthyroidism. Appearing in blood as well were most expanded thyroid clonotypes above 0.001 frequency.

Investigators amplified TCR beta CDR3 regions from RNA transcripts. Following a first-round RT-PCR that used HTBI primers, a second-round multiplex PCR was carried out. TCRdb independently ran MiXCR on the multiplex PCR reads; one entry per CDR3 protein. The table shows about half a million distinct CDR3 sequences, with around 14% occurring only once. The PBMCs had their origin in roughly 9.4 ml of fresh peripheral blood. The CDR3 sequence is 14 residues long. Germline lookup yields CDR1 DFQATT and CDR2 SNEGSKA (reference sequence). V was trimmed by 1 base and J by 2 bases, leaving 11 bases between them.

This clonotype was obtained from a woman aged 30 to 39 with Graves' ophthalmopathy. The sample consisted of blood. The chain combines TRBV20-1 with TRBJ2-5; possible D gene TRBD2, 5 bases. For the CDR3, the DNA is TGCAGTGCTAGAGGTTTTCGGGAACAAGAGACCCAGTACTTC. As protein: CSARGFREQETQYF.